This T cell receptor beta chain was sequenced during a study of blood T cell repertoires in COVID-19. Germline V gene lookup returns CDR1 SGHTA and CDR2 FQGNSA. The ends were cut back, 2 bases at V and 3 bases at J, with 16 bases in the middle. The CDR3 contains 16 residues. Per the study methods: Reference gene primer amplification gave nucleated cell count estimates. Produced via immunoSEQ multiplex PCR; TCRdb's table is partial and in-frame only. For V, J and clone size, that table is used; D and trimming come from the DNA. The table shows about 140,000 clones, with 75% to 90% occurring only once. V usage is TRBV7-2 and J usage is TRBJ1-1, with D possibly TRBD1 on 5 matching bases. This sequence was found in a woman aged 80 or over with acute or convalescent COVID-19. Sequences were obtained from peripheral blood. The CDR3 region has the DNA TGTGCCAGCAGCTTACTTCCCCGGACAACTTACACTGAAGCTTTCTTT. This gives the protein CASSLLPRTTYTEAFF. Supplemented by reference TRBV7-2 and TRBJ1-1, the full variable domain reads GAGVSQSPSNKVTEKGKDVELRCDPISGHTALYWYRQSLGQGLEFLIYFQGNSAPDKSGLPSDRFSAERTGGSVSTLTIQRTQQEDSAVYLCASSLLPRTTYTEAFFGQGTRLTVV.